This entry lists 26 T cell receptor beta chains sequenced from one sample in a study of identical twins. One entry per CDR3 protein results from TCRdb running MiXCR on the 5' RACE reads. The sample yields roughly 1,500,000 distinct CDR3 sequences, about 31% seen once. The sequenced sample was cord blood. These receptors were collected from a newborn girl in good health.

Regarding this clonotype: A junction end diverges from the germline sequence, so it may reflect a read error. The chain has TRBV5-5 and TRBJ2-1; possible D gene TRBD2, 6 bases. The germline gives CDR1 SGHKS, CDR2 YYEKEE (reference sequence). The CDR3 runs to 15 residues. The CDR3 protein is CACSLGLAPYNEQFF. DNA of the CDR3: TGTGCCTGCAGCTTGGGGCTAGCGCCCTACAATGAGCAGTTCTTC. Together with reference TRBV5-5 and TRBJ2-1, the CDR3 gives the full variable domain: DAGVTQSPTHLIKTRGQQVTLRCSPISGHKSVSWYQQVLGQGPQFIFQYYEKEERGRGNFPDRFSARQFPNYSSELNVNALLLGDSALYLCACSLGLAPYNEQFFGPGTRLTVL.

The chain employs TRBV20-1 and TRBJ1-5; D is ambiguous. The CDR3 totals 15 residues. V was cut by 1 base and J by 0 bases, with 10 bases left in between. Germline lookup yields CDR1 DFQATT and CDR2 SNEGSKA (reference sequence). This chain's CDR3 is CSARAPPYSNQPQHF. For the CDR3, the DNA is TGCAGTGCTAGAGCCCCCCCCTATAGCAATCAGCCCCAGCATTTT.

This rearrangement joins TRBV10-3 to TRBJ1-6, with TRBD1 as a possible D gene (5 bases). The CDR3 runs 14 residues. Trimming left V 8 bases short and J 9 bases short, with 17 bases between. In germline, CDR1 is ENHRY, CDR2 SYGVKD. The CDR3 DNA reads as TGTGCCATCGGGGGTAGCGTCTCGAGTTCACCCCTCCACTTT. This gives the protein CAIGGSVSSSPLHF.

This rearrangement joins TRBV20-1 to TRBJ1-5, with TRBD1 identical over 7 bases. Germline-derived CDR1 and CDR2 are DFQATT and SNEGSKA (reference sequence). The CDR3 extends over 13 amino acids. V trimming: 7 bases; J trimming: 1 base; junction bases outside the gene matches: 4. In nucleotides, the CDR3 is TGCAGTGGTACAGGGGTGAGCAATCAGCCCCAGCATTTT. It encodes CSGTGVSNQPQHF.

The rearrangement joins TRBV12-5 to TRBJ2-4; D not certain. The DNA matches TRBJ2-7 better at its end, which makes the J call doubtful. The CDR3 sequence is 11 residues long. The germline V gene encodes CDR1 LGHNT and CDR2 FRNRAP. CDR3 residues: CASGDGYEQYF. CDR3 DNA sequence: TGTGCTAGTGGGGATGGCTACGAGCAGTACTTC.

This clonotype was seen more than once but under ten times. The genes are TRBV19 and TRBJ2-1; perhaps TRBD1 as D (6 bases). V was shortened by 9 bases and J by 7 bases, with 16 bases between the two germline ends. This CDR3 spans 13 amino acids. Germline CDR1 LNHDA, CDR2 SQIVND (reference sequence). The CDR3 bases are TGTGCCAGCCACCAAGTGGGGGCAAATGAGCAGTTCTTC. It is translated as CASHQVGANEQFF.

This clonotype was observed a few times. CDR3 nucleotides: TGCGCCAGCAGCAAGGGACTAGCGGGAGTGTCATCTACAGATACGCAGTATTTT. Encoded protein: CASSKGLAGVSSTDTQYF. This chain links TRBV5-1 with TRBJ2-3, with TRBD2 matching 14 bases. CDR3 size: 18 residues. Germline V gene data show CDR1 as SGHRS and CDR2 as YFSETQ. V lost 4 bases, J lost 3 bases, and 10 bases stayed unmatched.

As regards this clonotype: The junction does not match germline at one end; this may be a read error. This rearrangement joins TRBV2 to TRBJ2-3; no clear D. The CDR3 covers 13 residues. Per germline, CDR1 SNHLY and CDR2 FYNNEI. This CDR3 reads CASSERPTDTRYF. In nucleotides, the CDR3 is TGTGCCAGCAGTGAGCGGCCCACAGATACGCGGTATTTT. The whole variable domain, remainder taken from reference TRBV2 and TRBJ2-3, is EPEVTQTPSHQVTQMGQEVILRCVPISNHLYFYWYRQILGQKVEFLVSFYNNEISEKSEIFDDQFSVERPDGSNFTLKIRSTKLEDSAMYFCASSERPTDTRYFGPGTRLTVL.

This sequence joins TRBV6-2 or TRBV6-3 and TRBJ2-1; 7 bases map to TRBD2. The CDR3 is 15 residues long. CDR1 is MNHEY, CDR2 SVGEGT, per germline. Trimming cost V 6 bases and J 8 bases; bases outside gene matches: 13. The CDR3 spells CASRPSGGSNDEQFF. The CDR3 coding sequence is TGTGCCAGCAGGCCCTCCGGCGGGAGCAACGATGAGCAGTTCTTC.

This clonotype showed up just a few times. The chain links TRBV27 to TRBJ2-6; tentative D call: TRBD1 (5 bases). Germline CDR1 MNHEY, CDR2 SMNVEV (reference sequence). V lost 5 bases to trimming and J lost 0 bases, with 11 bases between them. There are 16 residues in the CDR3. The chain's CDR3 is CASSRGLASGANVLTF. CDR3 bases: TGTGCCAGCAGTAGGGGATTGGCCTCTGGGGCCAACGTCCTGACTTTC.

In the case of this clonotype: A much larger clone differs from this one at a single base, so this may be a read error. The chain combines TRBV2 with TRBJ2-1, with 10 bases aligning to TRBD2. V was pared by 5 bases and J by 13 bases, with 11 bases of the junction left unmatched. CDR1 is SNHLY and CDR2 is FYNNEI in the germline V gene. This CDR3 has 14 residues. The CDR3 spells CASSWTSGTETQFF. CDR3 bases: TGTGCCAGCAGTTGGACTAGCGGTACGGAGACCCAGTTCTTC. Full variable domain (outside the CDR3, taken from reference TRBV2 and TRBJ2-1): EPEVTQTPSHQVTQMGQEVILRCVPISNHLYFYWYRQILGQKVEFLVSFYNNEISEKSEIFDDQFSVERPDGSNFTLKIRSTKLEDSAMYFCASSWTSGTETQFFGPGTRLTVL.

This chain joins TRBV28 and TRBJ2-5; TRBD2 matches 9 bases. The J call may be wrong; the DNA end is better matched by TRBJ2-7. This CDR3 contains 14 residues. Germline assignment: CDR1 MDHEN and CDR2 SYDVKM. CDR3 protein: CASSEPGLAREQYF. The CDR3 DNA follows: TGTGCCAGCAGTGAGCCGGGACTAGCTCGCGAGCAGTACTTC.

This rearrangement joins TRBV5-1 to TRBJ2-1, with D possibly called TRBD1 or TRBD2 (5 bases each). The germline V and J ends were trimmed by 0 bases and 8 bases, with 15 bases remaining between them. Germline assignment: CDR1 SGHRS and CDR2 YFSETQ. The CDR3 is made up of 15 amino acids. DNA of the CDR3: TGCGCCAGCAGCTTGGCGGGTACTAGGGGCGATGAGCAGTTCTTC. As protein: CASSLAGTRGDEQFF. Combining the CDR3 with reference TRBV5-1 and TRBJ2-1 gives the whole variable domain KAGVTQTPRYLIKTRGQQVTLSCSPISGHRSVSWYQQTPGQGLQFLFEYFSETQRNKGNFPGRFSGRQFSNSRSEMNVSTLELGDSALYLCASSLAGTRGDEQFFGPGTRLTVL.

This clonotype was recorded many times. The chain's CDR3 is CASSPRGLQETQYF. DNA for the CDR3: TGTGCCAGCAGTCCCAGGGGACTCCAAGAGACCCAGTACTTC. The V call is TRBV18, the J call TRBJ2-5; D could derive from TRBD1 or TRBD2 (6 bases each). V was cut by 8 bases and J by 1 base, with 14 bases left in between. Germline values: CDR1 KGHSH, CDR2 LQKENI. The CDR3 length is 14 residues. The full variable domain, with the rest looked up from reference TRBV18 and TRBJ2-5, is NAGVMQNPRHLVRRRGQEARLRCSPMKGHSHVYWYRQLPEEGLKFMVYLQKENIIDESGMPKERFSAEFPKEGPSILRIQQVVRGDSAAYFCASSPRGLQETQYFGPGTRLLVL.

The V gene is TRBV7-9, the J gene TRBJ1-2, with TRBD1 identical over 11 bases. The CDR3 runs to 17 residues. In germline, CDR1 is SEHNR, CDR2 FQNEAQ (reference sequence). J lost 1 base, V lost 8 bases, and 12 bases had no gene match. The CDR3 is CASCLLGDRGFNYGYTF. Written as DNA, the CDR3 is TGTGCCAGCTGCCTCCTCGGGGACAGGGGGTTTAACTATGGCTACACCTTC.

This clonotype has only a few counts. This chain joins TRBV6-6 and TRBJ1-4; TRBD1 might be the D (6 bases). The CDR3 has 16 residues. The V end was cut by 1 base, the J end by 6 bases, with 15 bases between. CDR1 is MNHNY, CDR2 SVGAGI, per germline (reference sequence). The CDR3 here is CASSYWTDLEDEKLFF. CDR3 bases: TGTGCCAGCAGTTACTGGACAGACCTGGAGGATGAAAAACTGTTTTTT.

V gene TRBV10-3 combines with J gene TRBJ2-7; perhaps TRBD2 as D (6 bases). The CDR3 covers 11 residues. CDR1 ENHRY and CDR2 SYGVKD come from the germline V gene. V lost 10 bases and J 4 bases, leaving 11 bases between the germline ends. CDR3 in DNA: TGTGCCACGTGGGCGGGGTACGAGCAGTACTTC. Encoded protein: CATWAGYEQYF.

This clonotype was counted only a few times. The chain joins TRBV24-1 to TRBJ2-5; maybe TRBD1 (6 bases). The J call is uncertain, as TRBJ2-7 better fits the DNA end. The CDR3 is made up of 15 amino acids. The germline gives CDR1 KGHDR, CDR2 SFDVKD. CDR3 amino acids: CATSDSSQGFYEQYF. The CDR3 DNA reads TGTGCCACCAGTGATTCTTCTCAGGGGTTTTACGAGCAGTACTTC.

The J gene is TRBJ2-7, the V gene TRBV7-9; D unresolved. Germline CDR1 is SEHNR and CDR2 is FQNEAQ (reference sequence). The CDR3 is 11 amino acids. The V end lost 1 base, the J end lost 9 bases, and 7 bases lay between the germline ends. CDR3: CASSLGVPQYF. CDR3 coding DNA: TGTGCCAGCAGCTTAGGGGTCCCGCAGTACTTC. The full variable domain, with the rest looked up from reference TRBV7-9 and TRBJ2-7, is DTGVSQNPRHKITKRGQNVTFRCDPISEHNRLYWYRQTLGQGPEFLTYFQNEAQLEKSRLLSDRFSAERPKGSFSTLEIQRTEQGDSAMYLCASSLGVPQYFGPGTRLTVT.

The J gene is TRBJ1-2, the V gene TRBV4-1; D is perhaps TRBD1 (5 bases). Germline V gene data show CDR1 as MGHRA and CDR2 as YSYEKL. The ends were cut back, 0 bases at V and 6 bases at J, with 11 bases in the middle. The CDR3 length is 14 residues. The CDR3 region has the DNA TGCGCCAGCAGCCAAGACCCCGGGGCGGATGGCTACACCTTC. Translation gives CASSQDPGADGYTF.

Worth noting for this clonotype: A clone one base away is much larger, so this may be a read error. The chain is built from TRBV10-3 and TRBJ2-7; TRBD1 aligns across 7 bases. The V gene's germline CDR1 is ENHRY and CDR2 SYGVKD. This CDR3 spans 15 amino acids. The CDR3 loop is CAVSARTGLNYEQYF. In DNA form, the CDR3 reads TGTGCCGTCAGTGCTAGGACAGGCCTTAACTACGAGCAGTACTTC.

This clonotype came up a few times. The chain couples TRBV29-1 to TRBJ1-1; D is undetermined. Germline CDR1 and CDR2: SQVTM and ANQGSEA. The CDR3 is 13 residues long. V was pared by 4 bases and J by 0 bases, with 9 bases between. The CDR3, as DNA: TGCAGCGTTGTCCAACAGATGAACACTGAAGCTTTCTTT. It yields the protein CSVVQQMNTEAFF.

This chain joins TRBV30 and TRBJ2-7; D could derive from TRBD1 or TRBD2 (5 bases each). The germline gives CDR1 GTSNPN, CDR2 SVGIG (reference sequence). The CDR3 totals 13 residues. Trimming took 5 bases from V and 3 from J, leaving 14 bases between them. Here the CDR3 reads CAWGTGTNYEQYF. CDR3 bases: TGTGCCTGGGGTACCGGGACGAACTACGAGCAGTACTTC. The full variable domain, completed using reference TRBV30 and TRBJ2-7, is SQTIHQWPATLVQPVGSPLSLECTVEGTSNPNLYWYRQAAGRGLQLLFYSVGIGQISSEVPQNLSASRPQDRQFILSSKKLLLSDSGFYLCAWGTGTNYEQYFGPGTRLTVT.

Turning to this clonotype: A much larger clonotype is one base distant, so this may be a read error. The chain is built from TRBV20-1 and TRBJ2-7; 11 nucleotides match TRBD1. Germline values: CDR1 DFQATT, CDR2 SNEGSKA (reference sequence). The CDR3 length is 13 residues. Trimming removed 3 bases from V and 4 bases from J; junction bases left unmatched: 2. DNA for the CDR3: TGCAGTGCTAGGTGGGACAGGGGGTACGAGCAGTACTTC. This codes for CSARWDRGYEQYF.

The chain combines TRBV6-5 with TRBJ2-7; 9 bases fit TRBD2. The germline V gene encodes CDR1 MNHEY and CDR2 SVGAGI. V was clipped by 2 bases and J by 3 bases; unmatched bases: 14. This CDR3 contains 18 residues. The CDR3 sequence is CASSYTNEGLAYNYEQYF. The CDR3 DNA sequence: TGTGCCAGCAGTTACACAAACGAAGGACTAGCGTATAACTACGAGCAGTACTTC.

This clonotype was seen only a few times. This chain uses TRBV4-1 with TRBJ2-3; TRBD2 matches at 9 bases. Per germline, CDR1 MGHRA and CDR2 YSYEKL. The trim removed 1 base at V and 4 bases at J, leaving 6 bases unmatched. The CDR3 covers 16 residues. The CDR3 sequence is CASSQAPGLAADTQYF. The CDR3 region has the DNA TGCGCCAGCAGCCAAGCCCCGGGACTAGCCGCAGATACGCAGTATTTT.